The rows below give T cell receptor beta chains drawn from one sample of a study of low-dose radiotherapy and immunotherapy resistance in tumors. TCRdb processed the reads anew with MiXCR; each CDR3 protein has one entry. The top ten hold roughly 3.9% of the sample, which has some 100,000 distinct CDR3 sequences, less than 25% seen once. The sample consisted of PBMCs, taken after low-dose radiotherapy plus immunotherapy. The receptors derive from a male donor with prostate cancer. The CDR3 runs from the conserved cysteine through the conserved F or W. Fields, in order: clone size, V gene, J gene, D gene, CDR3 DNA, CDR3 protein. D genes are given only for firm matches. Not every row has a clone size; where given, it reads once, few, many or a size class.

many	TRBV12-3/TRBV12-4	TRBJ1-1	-	TGTGCCAGCACCTATCAGGGGAACACTGAAGCTTTCTTT	CASTYQGNTEAFF
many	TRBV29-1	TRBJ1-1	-	TGCAGCGTTGAAGCCCCGGGAGGCACTGAAGCTTTCTTT	CSVEAPGGTEAFF
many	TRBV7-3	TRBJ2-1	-	TGTGCCAGCAGCTTACTCGGAGGGGGGTCATACAATGAGCAGTTCTTC	CASSLLGGGSYNEQFF
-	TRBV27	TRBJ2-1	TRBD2	TGTGCCAGCATTCCGCTAGCGGGAGGGCCCGGGAATGAGCAGTTCTTC	CASIPLAGGPGNEQFF
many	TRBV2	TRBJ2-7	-	TGTGCCAGCAGCCGCGCTTTTTCGAACTCCGGGACCCTCGATTACGAGCAGTACTTC	CASSRAFSNSGTLDYEQYF
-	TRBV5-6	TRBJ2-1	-	TGTGCCAGCAGCGTTCAGGGGGGCTACTACAATGAGCAGTTCTTC	CASSVQGGYYNEQFF
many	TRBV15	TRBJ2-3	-	TGTGCCACCAGCAGGGACCAGAGCACAGATACGCAGTATTTT	CATSRDQSTDTQYF
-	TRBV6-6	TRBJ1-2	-	TGTGCCAGCAGTAAACAACGGCCGGGACTCCAGCCCTATGGCTACACCTTC	CASSKQRPGLQPYGYTF
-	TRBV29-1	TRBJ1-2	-	TGCAGCGTTGGTATAAGGGAATATGGCTACACCTTC	CSVGIREYGYTF
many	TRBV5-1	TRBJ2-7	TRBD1	TGCGCCAGCGAGGGGGCTATCCCCCACGAGCAGTACTTC	CASEGAIPHEQYF
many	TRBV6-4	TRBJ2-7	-	TGTGCCAGCAGTATCCTCTTCCGCGAGCAGTACTTC	CASSILFREQYF
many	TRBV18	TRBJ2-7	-	TGTGCCAGCTCCCTTGAAGGGGAGCAGTACTTC	CASSLEGEQYF
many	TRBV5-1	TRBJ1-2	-	TGCGCCAGCAGCTACTCCAGGGATGGCTACACCTTC	CASSYSRDGYTF
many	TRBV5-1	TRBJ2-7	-	TGCGCCAGCAGCTTTGGCGGGGGCCAGTCCTACGAGCAGTACTTC	CASSFGGGQSYEQYF
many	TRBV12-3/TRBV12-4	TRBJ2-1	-	TGTGCCAGCATAATCCAAGGGACAAAGAATGAGCAGTTCTTC	CASIIQGTKNEQFF
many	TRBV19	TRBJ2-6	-	TGTGCCAGTAGTCGAGGATGGGCCAACGTCCTGACTTTC	CASSRGWANVLTF
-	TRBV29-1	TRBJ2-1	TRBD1	TGCAGCGTCGGCAGGGGGCTGGTGGGCAATGAGCAGTTCTTC	CSVGRGLVGNEQFF
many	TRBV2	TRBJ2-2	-	TGTGCCAGCAGTGAAGCGCTTCCGGTGAACACCGGGGAGCTGTTTTTT	CASSEALPVNTGELFF
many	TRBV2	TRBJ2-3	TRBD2	TGTGCCAGCAGACTAGCGGAAGCAGATACGCAGTATTTT	CASRLAEADTQYF
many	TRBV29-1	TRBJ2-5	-	TGCAGCGTTGTCAGGGGGGGGGCCCAGTACTTC	CSVVRGGAQYF
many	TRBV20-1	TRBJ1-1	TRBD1	TGCAGTGCCTACCCGGGACAGGGGGCCCGGACTGAAGCTTTCTTT	CSAYPGQGARTEAFF
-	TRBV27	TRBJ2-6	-	TGTGCCAGCAGTCCGGGCCAGGGAAGGGATGGGGCCAACGTCCTGACTTTC	CASSPGQGRDGANVLTF
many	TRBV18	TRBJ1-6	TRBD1	TGTGCCAGCTCAGCAGTGGGGACAGGGGATAATTCACCCCTCCACTTT	CASSAVGTGDNSPLHF
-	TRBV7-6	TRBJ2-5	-	TGTGCCAGCAGCCGGGACGGGTGGTCTGCCGGGGGCCAAGAGACCCAGTACTTC	CASSRDGWSAGGQETQYF
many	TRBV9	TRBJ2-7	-	TGTGCCAGCAGCGTAGTTCCTAGCAGCTACGAGCAGTACTTC	CASSVVPSSYEQYF
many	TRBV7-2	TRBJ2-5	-	TGTGCCAGCAGCTTACGGTCAGGGGAAGAGACCCAGTACTTC	CASSLRSGEETQYF
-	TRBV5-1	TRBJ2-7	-	TGCGCCAGCAGCGCGGGGCTCGGAGCTCCGGATGTGGAGCAGTACTTC	CASSAGLGAPDVEQYF
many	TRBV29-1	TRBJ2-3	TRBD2	TGCAGCACAACAACGGGGGGTTTAGGCACAGATACGCAGTATTTT	CSTTTGGLGTDTQYF
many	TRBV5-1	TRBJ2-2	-	TGCGCCAGCAGCCCGTCACCAAACACCGGGGAGCTGTTTTTT	CASSPSPNTGELFF
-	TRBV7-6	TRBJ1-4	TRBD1	TGTGCCAGCAGCAGACCGGGACAGGGGAATGAAAAACTGTTTTTT	CASSRPGQGNEKLFF
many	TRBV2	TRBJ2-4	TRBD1	TGTGCCAGCAGGGGGGACAGAGAGAGCACGGACTTC	CASRGDRESTDF
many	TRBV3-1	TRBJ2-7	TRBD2	TGTGCCAGCAGACGGGGACTAGCGGGGACTATCTACGAGCAGTACTTC	CASRRGLAGTIYEQYF
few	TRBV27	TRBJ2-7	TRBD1	TGTGCCAGCTCCCCCGATCGGGGACAGGGCTACGAGCAGTACTTC	CASSPDRGQGYEQYF